The sequence of this T cell receptor beta chain was determined in a study of cytotoxic CD8 clonotypes in ibrutinib-treated CLL. Overall study: Responses: approximately 25 partial, 2 complete; after median about 70 months, around 15 stayed remitted, roughly 12 progressed. Samples averaged roughly 280,000 productive templates and about 94,000 productive rearrangements.

TCRdb's table, derived via immunoSEQ multiplex PCR, lists solely in-frame clones and lacks some. The sample lists about 200,000 clones, more than 70% occurring once. Study-level results: Rare overall, public clonotypes shrank or held steady under therapy.

As to this clone: Its specificity is unknown.

After removal of 4 bases from V and 4 bases from J, the junction contained 10 bases not matched to a gene. This CDR3 comprises 17 residues. V is TRBV5-3 and J is TRBJ2-5; 13 bases align to TRBD2. TRBV5-3 is an ORF; its function is uncertain. Here the sequenced sample was PBMCs, taken after 12 months of ibrutinib treatment. The receptor was isolated from a human donor with chronic lymphocytic leukemia. The CDR3 spells CARSVGLAGVSGETQYF. The CDR3 DNA follows: TGTGCCAGAAGCGTAGGACTAGCGGGAGTGTCGGGAGAGACCCAGTACTTC.